This TCR beta chain was sequenced during a study of T-cell memory formation after mild COVID-19 (dated by TCRdb to the early 2020s). With respect to the entire study: Most TCR sequence clusters were specific to one of the two donors. The cohort comprised two young, previously healthy adult volunteers, one female and one male. T-cell clones expanding and contracting after mild COVID-19 in two donors were tracked by longitudinal TCRalpha and TCRbeta repertoire sequencing. Paper-wide results and their limitations: Some responding clones were detected in pre-infection memory, which suggested that pre-existing cross-reactive memory T cells had joined the SARS-CoV-2 response. Clones contracting from day 15 to 85 had balanced CD4/CD8 phenotypes, while a second wave expanding from day 15 to 37 was biased towards CD4+. Only a couple of mild cases were covered by the study, and larger cohorts that include severe cases with pre-infection samples were considered necessary. Contracting CD4+ clones turned up mainly in the CM and EM memory subsets, whereas EMRA was where CD8+ clones were enriched. SARS-CoV-2 specificity was not confirmed for the second-wave clones peaking on day 37.

TCRdb records Illumina NovaSeq 6000 as the sequencer. TCRalpha and TCRbeta cDNA libraries were built by 5'RACE with constant-segment primers, adding sample barcodes and unique molecular identifiers. RNA was extracted from every sample with Trizol reagent. Amplification of the libraries took two PCR steps, and the second step added a second sample barcode plus Illumina TruSeq adapters. Libraries were sequenced on an Illumina NovaSeq with 2 x 150 bp paired-end reads. For the original study's pipeline: Reads were demultiplexed and collapsed into UMI-guided consensus sequences with migec v1.2.7. Using mixcr v2.1.11, the UMI consensuses were aligned to TRA and TRB V and J templates and assembled into clonotypes. Expanded or contracted clonotypes were those called significant by both edgeR and NoisET, with noise models trained on biological replicates. For edgeR calls, the thresholds were a false discovery rate-adjusted p below 0.01 and a log2 fold-change of 1. As an exploratory analysis of dynamics, PCA with hierarchical clustering was applied to max-normalized trajectories of the 1000 most abundant clonotypes. Each responding clone was given a CD4 or CD8 phenotype based on the CD4+ and CD8+ repertoires, which had been sequenced separately. Clones were called with MiXCR by TCRdb after fastp trimmed the public reads at Q25, and only in-frame beta chains were retained. Rows matching on CDR3 protein sequence are summarized as one entry with the most common DNA and genes. None of the V and J calls come from the authors' own analysis; TCRdb made them. The sample has about 260,000 distinct CDR3 sequences on record, around 15% of them singletons. The ten largest clones capture more than 20% of the sample.

On this clonotype itself: This receptor's antigen is unknown. No per-base quality is available; no much larger clone lies one base away.

Ficoll-Paque density gradient centrifugation was used to isolate PBMCs. Looking up the germline V gene yields CDR1 MNHNS and CDR2 SASEGT. The CDR3 goes from the cysteine to the phenylalanine over 15 residues. The DNA shown is the 45-base CDR3, in frame from base 1. Trimming leaves V shorter by 6 bases and J shorter by 5 bases, with the junction holding 10 bases beyond the gene matches. Sequencing was performed on PBMCs or a T cell subset sorted from them (not recorded which). The receptor comes from a man between 18 and 29 years old who had mild COVID-19 (a few samples of this study predate the infection). The sample titles of this study are shuffled in the database, so cell type and time point are left out; the donor was told from shared clones. The rearranged segments are TRBV6-1 and TRBJ1-1; 9 bases in the junction line up with TRBD1. At the DNA level, the sequence is TGTGCCAGCAGGTTGTTGACAGGGGGGGTGACTGAAGCTTTCTTT. The resulting protein is CASRLLTGGVTEAFF.